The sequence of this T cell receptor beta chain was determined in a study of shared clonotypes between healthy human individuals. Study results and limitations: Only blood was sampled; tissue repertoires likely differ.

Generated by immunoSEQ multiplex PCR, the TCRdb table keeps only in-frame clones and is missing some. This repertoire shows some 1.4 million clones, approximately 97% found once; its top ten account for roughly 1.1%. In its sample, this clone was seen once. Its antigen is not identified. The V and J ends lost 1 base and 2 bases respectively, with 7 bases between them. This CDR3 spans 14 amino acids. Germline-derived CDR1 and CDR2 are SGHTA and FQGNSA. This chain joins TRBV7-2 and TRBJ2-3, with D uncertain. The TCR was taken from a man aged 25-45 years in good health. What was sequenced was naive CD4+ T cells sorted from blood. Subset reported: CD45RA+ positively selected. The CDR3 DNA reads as TGTGCCAGCAGCTTAGTCGTCTACACAGATACGCAGTATTTT. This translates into CASSLVVYTDTQYF.